This T cell receptor (beta chain) originates from a study of blood T cells in healthy people across ages. The study's findings and limits: Per-million-T-cell TCR beta diversity fell roughly linearly with age.

Using a J-beta primer mix together with a sample-barcoded 5' primer, a second PCR was run for about 7 to 12 cycles. MiXCR, applied by TCRdb to the 5' RACE reads, yields one record per CDR3 protein. The profile shows roughly 860,000 distinct CDR3 sequences, around 62% of them singletons. For this clonotype: No antigen is known for it.

This CDR3 has 15 residues. CDR1 is MNHEY, CDR2 SMNVEV, per germline (reference sequence). V was clipped by 3 bases and J by 0 bases, with 8 bases between them. The receptor comes from a young man in good health. J is TRBJ1-4 and V is TRBV27; D remains unclear. Sequenced: blood. CDR3 coding DNA: TGTGCCAGCAGTTTTATAGGGACAACTAATGAAAAACTGTTTTTT. This sequence encodes CASSFIGTTNEKLFF.